The rows below give T cell receptor beta chains drawn from one sample of a study of Ad26.COV2.S vaccination and SARS-CoV-2 variants. Using immunoSEQ multiplex PCR, the repertoire was profiled, and TCRdb retains in-frame clones only, with some absent. Found here are roughly 390,000 clones, approximately 86% of them singletons; the top ten hold under 3.5%. This material consisted of peripheral blood, taken in a trial of Ad26.COV2.S vaccine versus placebo. These receptors originate from a person aged 18-65 years who received the Ad26.COV2.S COVID-19 vaccine or a placebo. CDR3s include the opening cysteine and the closing phenylalanine or tryptophan. A D gene is named only where the DNA matches it firmly. Rows may omit the clone size; those that give it use once, few, many or a size class.

J gene: TRBJ2-7; D gene: TRBD2; V gene: TRBV5-6; clone size: NA; CDR3 DNA: TGTGCCAGCAGCTTGTGGGCGCGGGGGGCCGGGTACGAGCAGTACTTC; CDR3 protein: CASSLWARGAGYEQYF
J gene: TRBJ2-5; D gene: NA; V gene: TRBV29-1; clone size: NA; CDR3 DNA: TGCAGCGTTGAAGGACGACCCAGCGGAGAGACCCAGTACTTC; CDR3 protein: CSVEGRPSGETQYF
J gene: TRBJ2-7; D gene: NA; V gene: TRBV4-1; clone size: NA; CDR3 DNA: TGCGCCAGCAGCCAAGGGTGGCAGGCGGTCTCCTACGAGCAGTACTTC; CDR3 protein: CASSQGWQAVSYEQYF
J gene: TRBJ2-5; D gene: NA; V gene: TRBV6-2/TRBV6-3; clone size: NA; CDR3 DNA: TGTGCCAGCAGTTACGCCCTTGGGGGACGCGAGACCCAGTACTTC; CDR3 protein: CASSYALGGRETQYF
J gene: TRBJ2-7; D gene: NA; V gene: TRBV2; clone size: NA; CDR3 DNA: TGTGCCAGCATGGGGGGTAACTCCTACGAGCAGTACTTC; CDR3 protein: CASMGGNSYEQYF
J gene: TRBJ2-7; D gene: NA; V gene: TRBV28; clone size: NA; CDR3 DNA: TGTGCCAGCATGAGGGGGGGGCAGTCCTACGAGCAGTACTTC; CDR3 protein: CASMRGGQSYEQYF
J gene: TRBJ2-5; D gene: NA; V gene: TRBV7-9; clone size: NA; CDR3 DNA: TGTGCCAGCAGCGGGGGGTCGGAGACCCAGTACTTC; CDR3 protein: CASSGGSETQYF
J gene: TRBJ2-7; D gene: NA; V gene: TRBV7-8; clone size: few; CDR3 DNA: TGTGCCAGCAGTCTTCGGGGGGCGCAGAACGAGCAGTACTTC; CDR3 protein: CASSLRGAQNEQYF
J gene: TRBJ2-7; D gene: NA; V gene: TRBV25-1; clone size: NA; CDR3 DNA: TGTGCCAGCAGTGGACACAGAAGTCTCAACGAGCAGTACTTC; CDR3 protein: CASSGHRSLNEQYF
J gene: TRBJ1-1; D gene: NA; V gene: TRBV5-1; clone size: NA; CDR3 DNA: TGCGCCAGCAGCCTAGCCCCGGGGAACACTGAAGCTTTCTTT; CDR3 protein: CASSLAPGNTEAFF
J gene: TRBJ2-3; D gene: NA; V gene: TRBV11-3; clone size: NA; CDR3 DNA: TGTGCCAGCAGCCCCCGTGTGGGGGACGCAGATACGCAGTATTTT; CDR3 protein: CASSPRVGDADTQYF
J gene: TRBJ1-6; D gene: NA; V gene: TRBV3-1/TRBV3-2; clone size: few; CDR3 DNA: TGTGCCAGCAGCCAAGGGGGCCGTTCCGGGTCACCCCTCCACTTT; CDR3 protein: CASSQGGRSGSPLHF
J gene: TRBJ1-2; D gene: NA; V gene: TRBV12-3/TRBV12-4; clone size: NA; CDR3 DNA: TGTGCCAGCAGTCTACGACCCGAACAAGGCTACACCTTC; CDR3 protein: CASSLRPEQGYTF
J gene: TRBJ2-1; D gene: NA; V gene: TRBV5-1; clone size: few; CDR3 DNA: TGCGCCAGCAGCTTCGACAATGAGCAGTTCTTC; CDR3 protein: CASSFDNEQFF
J gene: TRBJ2-3; D gene: NA; V gene: TRBV5-1; clone size: once; CDR3 DNA: TGCGCCAGCAGCCTTCTCGGACCACGCAGCACAGATACGCAGTATTTT; CDR3 protein: CASSLLGPRSTDTQYF
J gene: TRBJ1-1; D gene: NA; V gene: TRBV30; clone size: NA; CDR3 DNA: TGTGCCTGGAGTGCTACAGGGACTGAAGCTTTCTTT; CDR3 protein: CAWSATGTEAFF
J gene: TRBJ2-2; D gene: NA; V gene: TRBV20-1; clone size: NA; CDR3 DNA: TGCAGTGCTAGTCTACAGGGTTATCTGGGAGAGGCCACCGGGGAGCTGTTTTTT; CDR3 protein: CSASLQGYLGEATGELFF
J gene: TRBJ1-1; D gene: NA; V gene: TRBV4-1; clone size: NA; CDR3 DNA: TGCGCCAGCGCCCGGGGTGAGGGAGCTGAAGCTTTCTTT; CDR3 protein: CASARGEGAEAFF
J gene: TRBJ1-6; D gene: NA; V gene: TRBV5-1; clone size: NA; CDR3 DNA: TGCGCCAGCTCGCAAGACAACTATTCACCCCTCCACTTT; CDR3 protein: CASSQDNYSPLHF
J gene: TRBJ2-1; D gene: NA; V gene: TRBV10-3; clone size: NA; CDR3 DNA: TGTGCCATCGGTTTGAGGGCCTCCAGCTCCTACAATGAGCAGTTCTTC; CDR3 protein: CAIGLRASSSYNEQFF
J gene: TRBJ2-7; D gene: TRBD2; V gene: TRBV27; clone size: NA; CDR3 DNA: TGTGCCAGCAGTTCGTTTCAGCGGGAGGAAGGCGAGCAGTACTTC; CDR3 protein: CASSSFQREEGEQYF
J gene: TRBJ2-3; D gene: TRBD2; V gene: TRBV11-2; clone size: NA; CDR3 DNA: TGTGCCAGCAGCGCGACTAGCGGAACAGATACGCAGTATTTT; CDR3 protein: CASSATSGTDTQYF